What follows are 11 T cell receptor beta chains derived from one specimen sequenced in a study of CD8 T cells in ankylosing spondylitis. General observations from the study: Blood from ankylosing spondylitis patients appeared to carry a characteristic roughly eight-variant TCR beta motif.

TCRdb redid the calling of the 5' RACE reads with MiXCR, one entry per CDR3 protein. Here the sample spans approximately 300,000 distinct CDR3 sequences, around 8% being singletons. No antigens are known for them. Input material: blood, either unsorted or a sorted T cell fraction (not recorded which). Receptors originate from a male donor with ankylosing spondylitis.

Ten or more counts support this clonotype. CDR3 residues: CAWSRSGRSNEQFF. CDR3 in DNA: TGTGCCTGGAGTCGGAGCGGGAGGTCTAATGAGCAGTTCTTC. The J gene is TRBJ2-1, the V gene TRBV30; 9 bases are a match to TRBD2. Germline V gene lookup returns CDR1 GTSNPN and CDR2 SVGIG (reference sequence). The V and J ends lost 2 bases and 7 bases, in that order; junction bases with no gene match: 6. The CDR3 contains 14 residues.

This clonotype was picked up a small number of times. This rearrangement joins TRBV2 to TRBJ1-4; possible D gene TRBD1, 5 bases. The V gene lost 4 bases and the J gene lost 7 bases, with 10 bases spanning the gap. The CDR3 sequence is 13 residues long. Germline V gene sequence: CDR1 SNHLY, CDR2 FYNNEI. CDR3 loop: CASSGQLGEKLFF. DNA of the CDR3: TGTGCCAGCAGTGGACAGCTGGGTGAAAAACTGTTTTTT.

CDR3 amino acids: CASSIPGPWETQYF. CDR3 DNA sequence: TGTGCCAGCAGTATACCGGGGCCGTGGGAGACCCAGTACTTC. The chain links TRBV9 to TRBJ2-5; the D call may be TRBD1 or TRBD2 (5 bases each). V was pared by 5 bases and J by 5 bases, with 16 bases between. Germline V lookup: CDR1 SGDLS, CDR2 YYNGEE. The CDR3 sequence is 14 residues long.

The CDR3 region is CSHDRGNTEAFF. Written as DNA, the CDR3 is TGCAGCCACGACAGGGGGAACACTGAAGCTTTCTTT. The genes are TRBV29-1 and TRBJ1-1; 8 bases align to TRBD1. Germline V gene lookup returns CDR1 SQVTM and CDR2 ANQGSEA. V lost 8 bases, J lost 1 base, and 3 bases stayed unmatched. This CDR3 region has 12 residues. Combining the CDR3 with reference TRBV29-1 and TRBJ1-1 gives the whole variable domain SAVISQKPSRDICQRGTSLTIQCQVDSQVTMMFWYRQQPGQSLTLIATANQGSEATYESGFVIDKFPISRPNLTFSTLTVSNMSPEDSSIYLCSHDRGNTEAFFGQGTRLTVV.

This clonotype was counted only a few times. The J gene is TRBJ1-2, the V gene TRBV15; 7 bases are a match to TRBD1. CDR1 and CDR2 from the germline V gene are LNHNV and YYDKDF (reference sequence). The ends lost 1 base at V and 4 bases at J; junction bases unmatched: 0. This CDR3 contains 13 residues. The CDR3, as DNA: TGTGCCACCAGCAGAGGGGACAGCTATGGCTACACCTTC. It encodes CATSRGDSYGYTF. Combining the CDR3 with reference TRBV15 and TRBJ1-2 gives the whole variable domain DAMVIQNPRYQVTQFGKPVTLSCSQTLNHNVMYWYQQKSSQAPKLLFHYYDKDFNNEADTPDNFQSRRPNTSFCFLDIRSPGLGDTAMYLCATSRGDSYGYTFGSGTRLTVV.

The CDR3 DNA reads TGCAGCGTTGATATTGGGGGAAGGGAGACCCAGTACTTC. Translating gives CSVDIGGRETQYF. This chain uses TRBV29-1 with TRBJ2-5, with D perhaps given as TRBD1 or TRBD2 (5 bases each). The CDR3 contains 13 residues. CDR1 and CDR2 from the germline V gene are SQVTM and ANQGSEA. Trimming shortened V by 3 bases and J by 5 bases, and 13 bases separated the two germline ends.

This clonotype was observed a few times. The rearrangement joins TRBV20-1 to TRBJ2-5; D possibly uses TRBD1 or TRBD2 (6 bases each). Germline-derived CDR1 and CDR2 are DFQATT and SNEGSKA (reference sequence). Trimming pared 6 bases from V and 5 bases from J, leaving 16 bases between. This CDR3 contains 13 residues. CDR3: CSARVGGPETQYF. DNA of the CDR3: TGCAGTGCGAGGGTAGGGGGGCCGGAGACCCAGTACTTC.

The chain carries TRBV5-1 and TRBJ2-5; 7 bases line up with TRBD1. CDR1 SGHRS and CDR2 YFSETQ come from the germline V gene. This CDR3 is 14 amino acids long. V lost 4 bases, J lost 3 bases, and 6 bases stayed unmatched. The CDR3 reads CASSEPGTEETQYF. CDR3 DNA: TGCGCCAGCAGCGAGCCCGGGACAGAAGAGACCCAGTACTTC.

CDR3 in amino acids: CASSSTQSRASGYTF. The CDR3 DNA is TGTGCCAGCAGCTCCACACAGTCGAGGGCCAGCGGCTACACCTTC. The chain has TRBV13 and TRBJ1-2; D ambiguous. The CDR3 covers 15 residues. Trimming cost V 4 bases and J 8 bases, with 20 bases left between them. Germline CDR1 reads PRHDT; CDR2 reads FYEKMQ (reference sequence). The entire variable domain, with the rest obtained from reference TRBV13 and TRBJ1-2, is as follows: AAGVIQSPRHLIKEKRETATLKCYPIPRHDTVYWYQQGPGQDPQFLISFYEKMQSDKGSIPDRFSAQQFSDYHSELNMSSLELGDSALYFCASSSTQSRASGYTFGSGTRLTVV.

This clonotype came up a few times. The chain combines TRBV9 with TRBJ1-2, with TRBD1 as a possible D gene (6 bases). CDR1 is SGDLS, CDR2 YYNGEE, per germline. V lost 1 base, J lost 5 bases, and 12 bases lay in between. The CDR3 is made up of 14 amino acids. The CDR3, as DNA: TGTGCCAGCAGCGTAAACGACAGGCAGTATGGCTACACCTTC. Amino acid sequence: CASSVNDRQYGYTF.

The rearrangement links TRBV4-1 to TRBJ2-7, with D uncertain. CDR3 length: 14 residues. Germline V gene data show CDR1 as MGHRA and CDR2 as YSYEKL. Between the trimmed V and J ends, which lost 8 bases and 0 bases, there was a span of 14 bases. CDR3 nucleotide sequence: TGCGCCAGCCCCTTTAAGACACCCTCCTACGAGCAGTACTTC. It yields the protein CASPFKTPSYEQYF.